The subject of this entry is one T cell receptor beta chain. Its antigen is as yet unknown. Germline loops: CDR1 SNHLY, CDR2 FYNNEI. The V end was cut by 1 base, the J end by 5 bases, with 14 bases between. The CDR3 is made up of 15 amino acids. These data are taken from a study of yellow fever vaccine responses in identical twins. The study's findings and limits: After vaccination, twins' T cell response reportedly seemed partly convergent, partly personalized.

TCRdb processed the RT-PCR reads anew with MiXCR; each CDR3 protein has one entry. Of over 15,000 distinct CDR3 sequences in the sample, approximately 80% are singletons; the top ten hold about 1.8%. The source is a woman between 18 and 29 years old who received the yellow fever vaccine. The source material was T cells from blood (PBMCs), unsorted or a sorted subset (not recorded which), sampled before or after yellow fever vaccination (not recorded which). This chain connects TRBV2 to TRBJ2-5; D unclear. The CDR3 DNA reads TGTGCCAGCAGTGAAGGACGGCAAGGGCGGGAGACCCAGTACTTC. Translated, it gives CASSEGRQGRETQYF. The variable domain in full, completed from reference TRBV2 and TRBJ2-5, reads EPEVTQTPSHQVTQMGQEVILRCVPISNHLYFYWYRQILGQKVEFLVSFYNNEISEKSEIFDDQFSVERPDGSNFTLKIRSTKLEDSAMYFCASSEGRQGRETQYFGPGTRLLVL.